The clone carrying this T cell receptor beta chain was recorded a few times. The data stem from a study of blood T cell repertoires in COVID-19. Which cohort a participant joined came from the clinical history participants gave. Germline lookup yields CDR1 LNHDA and CDR2 SQIVND (reference sequence). V lost 8 bases and J 5 bases, leaving 13 bases between the germline ends. The CDR3 has 13 amino acids. Original processing methods: Nucleated cell number was recorded as an estimate derived from reference gene primer amplification. The protocol was immunoSEQ multiplex PCR, while the TCRdb copy is restricted to in-frame clones and leaves out a portion. The V and J calls and clone size are taken from that table; D and trimming were inferred from the DNA. Of fewer than 250,000 clones listed, 65% to 90% are singletons.

Sequenced material: PBMCs or T cells enriched from blood (not recorded which). This sequence was found in a woman in her thirties or forties with acute COVID-19. The chain links TRBV19 to TRBJ1-5, with D maybe TRBD1 (6 bases). The CDR3 DNA reads TGTGCCAGTTCAGGACAGACCCATCAGCCCCAGCATTTT. This encodes CASSGQTHQPQHF.